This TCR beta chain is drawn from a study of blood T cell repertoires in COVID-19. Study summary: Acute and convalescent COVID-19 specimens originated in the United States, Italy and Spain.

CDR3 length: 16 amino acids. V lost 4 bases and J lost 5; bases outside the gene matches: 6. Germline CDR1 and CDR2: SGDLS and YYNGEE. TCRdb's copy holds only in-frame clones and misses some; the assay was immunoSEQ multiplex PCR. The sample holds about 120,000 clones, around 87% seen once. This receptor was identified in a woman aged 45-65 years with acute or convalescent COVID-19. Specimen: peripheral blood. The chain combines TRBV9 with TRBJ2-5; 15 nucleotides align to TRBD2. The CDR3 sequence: CASSPGLAGGRETQYF. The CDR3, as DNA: TGTGCCAGCAGCCCCGGACTAGCGGGGGGGCGGGAGACCCAGTACTTC. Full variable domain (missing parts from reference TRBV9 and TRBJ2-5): DSGVTQTPKHLITATGQRVTLRCSPRSGDLSVYWYQQSLDQGLQFLIQYYNGEERAKGNILERFSAQQFPDLHSELNLSSLELGDSALYFCASSPGLAGGRETQYFGPGTRLLVL.